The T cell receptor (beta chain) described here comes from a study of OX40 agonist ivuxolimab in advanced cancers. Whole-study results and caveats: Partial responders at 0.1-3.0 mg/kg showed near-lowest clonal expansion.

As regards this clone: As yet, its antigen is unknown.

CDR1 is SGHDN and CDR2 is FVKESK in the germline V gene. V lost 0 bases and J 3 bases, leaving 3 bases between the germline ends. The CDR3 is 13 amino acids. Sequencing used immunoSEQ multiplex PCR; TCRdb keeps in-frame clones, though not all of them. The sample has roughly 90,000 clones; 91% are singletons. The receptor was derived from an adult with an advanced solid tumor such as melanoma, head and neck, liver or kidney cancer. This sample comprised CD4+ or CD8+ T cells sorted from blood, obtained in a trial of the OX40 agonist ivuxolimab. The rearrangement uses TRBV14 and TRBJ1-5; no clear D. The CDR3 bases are TGTGCCAGCAGCCAAGAGGCCAATCAGCCCCAGCATTTT. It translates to CASSQEANQPQHF. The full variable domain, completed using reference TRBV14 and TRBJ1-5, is EAGVTQFPSHSVIEKGQTVTLRCDPISGHDNLYWYRRVMGKEIKFLLHFVKESKQDESGMPNNRFLAERTGGTYSTLKVQPAELEDSGVYFCASSQEANQPQHFGDGTRLSIL.